These 13 T cell receptor beta chains originate from one sample sequenced in a study of blood T cell repertoires in COVID-19. The protocol was immunoSEQ multiplex PCR, while the TCRdb copy is restricted to in-frame clones and leaves out a portion. The table shows 160,000 or so clones, with roughly four fifths occurring only once. The sample was peripheral blood. These receptors were taken from a human donor in a cohort sampled during active COVID-19.

The chain employs TRBV2 and TRBJ2-1; TRBD2 agrees at 7 bases. Germline V lookup: CDR1 SNHLY, CDR2 FYNNEI. Germline trimming cut 6 bases from V and 4 bases from J; bases unmatched to any gene: 12. The CDR3 is 16 residues long. CDR3 DNA: TGTGCCAGCAGCCCTAACCCGGGGGGTTTTTACAATGAGCAGTTCTTC. This sequence encodes CASSPNPGGFYNEQFF.

V gene TRBV10-3 combines with J gene TRBJ2-2; 9 nucleotides align to TRBD2. The CDR3 sequence is 14 residues long. Germline V gene sequence: CDR1 ENHRY, CDR2 SYGVKD. Written as DNA, the CDR3 is TGTGCTACGTGTAGCGGGAGTTCGGCCGGGGAGCTGTTTTTT. Its translation is CATCSGSSAGELFF.

The chain is built from TRBV18 and TRBJ1-2, with D possibly TRBD1 on 6 matching bases. The length of the CDR3 is 14 residues. Trimming removed 3 bases at V and 8 bases at J, with 16 bases between. The germline V gene has CDR1 KGHSH and CDR2 LQKENI. Here the CDR3 reads CASSPVGGAEGYTF. The DNA of the CDR3 is TGTGCCAGCTCACCGGTTGGGGGCGCGGAGGGCTACACCTTC.

CDR3 sequence: CASSFSGGGQPQHF. The CDR3 DNA reads TGTGCCAGCAGCTTTTCCGGGGGGGGCCAGCCCCAGCATTTT. The gene calls are TRBV7-8 and TRBJ1-5; perhaps TRBD1 as D (6 bases). Germline-derived CDR1 and CDR2 are SGHVS and FQNEAQ. V shed 3 bases and J shed 7 bases, with 13 bases lying between them. The CDR3 length is 14 residues. Full variable domain (outside the CDR3, taken from reference TRBV7-8 and TRBJ1-5): GAGVSQSPRYKVAKRGQDVALRCDPISGHVSLFWYQQALGQGPEFLTYFQNEAQLDKSGLPSDRFFAERPEGSVSTLKIQRTQQEDSAVYLCASSFSGGGQPQHFGDGTRLSIL.

The chain uses TRBV7-6 and TRBJ1-5; 8 positions match TRBD1. CDR1 is SGHVS, CDR2 FNYEAQ, per germline. Losses at the gene ends were 4 bases for V and 3 bases for J; bases not matched to a gene: 5. This CDR3 region has 15 residues. CDR3 region: CASSSGTGNNQPQHF. The CDR3 DNA reads TGTGCCAGCAGCTCCGGGACAGGAAACAATCAGCCCCAGCATTTT.

V and J are TRBV27 and TRBJ1-1; D unresolved. The CDR3 totals 17 residues. CDR1 MNHEY and CDR2 SMNVEV come from the germline V gene (reference sequence). V lost 6 bases and J 1 base, leaving 21 bases between the germline ends. CDR3 region: CASSQWPGLTENTEAFF. CDR3 bases: TGTGCCAGCAGCCAATGGCCGGGTCTAACTGAGAACACTGAAGCTTTCTTT.

This clone was counted once. This rearrangement joins TRBV28 to TRBJ2-7; TRBD1 agrees at 7 bases. V dropped 6 bases and J dropped 7; count of bases not matched to a gene: 6. This CDR3 region has 12 residues. Germline CDR1 is MDHEN and CDR2 is SYDVKM. The CDR3 DNA reads as TGTGCCAGCAGACCACAGGGGAGAGAGCAGTACTTC. Translating it yields CASRPQGREQYF.

This clone was observed at least ten times. Other DNA sequences in this sample translate to the same CDR3. V is TRBV5-4 and J is TRBJ1-1, with a weak D call TRBD1 (6 bases). This CDR3 comprises 13 residues. V shed 4 bases and J shed 10 bases, with 17 bases lying between them. Germline V gene data show CDR1 as SGHNT and CDR2 as YYREEE (reference sequence). The CDR3 spells CASSRSGGALAFF. CDR3 DNA sequence: TGTGCCAGCAGCCGCTCCGGGGGGGCTCTAGCTTTCTTT.

The chain carries TRBV12-3 or TRBV12-4 and TRBJ1-2; 9 nucleotides align to TRBD1. This CDR3 region has 13 residues. With V trimmed by 5 bases and J by 7 bases, 5 bases remained unmatched. The CDR3 protein is CASSRRQGGGYTF. The DNA for the CDR3 is TGTGCCAGCAGTCGACGACAGGGGGGTGGCTACACCTTC.

This clone was counted a few times. The rearrangement joins TRBV14 to TRBJ1-3, with D possibly TRBD1 on 5 matching bases. V was pared by 3 bases and J by 0 bases, with 21 bases between. In germline, CDR1 is SGHDN, CDR2 FVKESK. CDR3 length: 19 amino acids. The CDR3 DNA is TGTGCCAGCAGCCACCACACTGGGTTAGGGGCCTCCTCTGGAAACACCATATATTTT. It codes for CASSHHTGLGASSGNTIYF.

This chain uses TRBV27 with TRBJ2-6, with TRBD1 as a possible D gene (5 bases). Germline V CDR1 and CDR2: MNHEY, SMNVEV (reference sequence). Trimming cost V 2 bases and J 4 bases, with 15 bases left between them. This CDR3 has 17 residues. The CDR3, as DNA: TGTGCCAGCAGTTTAGGCATCAGGGTACCGGGGGCCAACGTCCTGACTTTC. This encodes CASSLGIRVPGANVLTF. Complete variable domain (other parts from reference TRBV27 and TRBJ2-6): EAQVTQNPRYLITVTGKKLTVTCSQNMNHEYMSWYRQDPGLGLRQIYYSMNVEVTDKGDVPEGYKVSRKEKRNFPLILESPSPNQTSLYFCASSLGIRVPGANVLTFGAGSRLTVL.

This rearrangement joins TRBV7-9 to TRBJ1-5; D is ambiguous. Trimming shortened V by 0 bases and J by 6 bases, and 9 bases separated the two germline ends. The V gene's germline CDR1 is SEHNR and CDR2 FQNEAQ (reference sequence). The CDR3 covers 14 residues. The CDR3 nucleotides read TGTGCCAGCAGCTTAGCCTCCCGGGGTCAGCCCCAGCATTTT. Translating gives CASSLASRGQPQHF.

This rearrangement joins TRBV7-2 to TRBJ2-7, with 11 bases lining up with TRBD2. Germline loops: CDR1 SGHTA, CDR2 FQGNSA. This CDR3 contains 17 residues. V gave up 0 bases and J gave up 12 bases; unmatched junction bases: 16. CDR3 loop: CASSLAWTSGPLAGPYF. The CDR3 DNA sequence: TGTGCCAGCAGCTTAGCCTGGACTAGCGGGCCCCTTGCAGGTCCGTACTTC. The variable domain in full, completed from reference TRBV7-2 and TRBJ2-7, reads GAGVSQSPSNKVTEKGKDVELRCDPISGHTALYWYRQSLGQGLEFLIYFQGNSAPDKSGLPSDRFSAERTGGSVSTLTIQRTQQEDSAVYLCASSLAWTSGPLAGPYFGPGTRLTVT.